A selection of T cell receptor beta chains follows, all from one sample in a study of T cells in Graves' hyperthyroidism and ophthalmopathy. TCRdb reanalysed the multiplex PCR reads using MiXCR and keeps one entry per CDR3 protein. The repertoire holds around 520,000 distinct CDR3 sequences, with approximately 15% as singletons. The source material was blood. The receptors stem from a woman between 18 and 30 years old with Graves' hyperthyroidism. Each CDR3 is given with its conserved first and last residue. Fields, in order: D gene, clone size, V gene, J gene, CDR3 DNA, CDR3 protein. A D gene is named only where the DNA matches it firmly. The listing skips clone size in some rows; elsewhere it reads once, few, many or a size class.

>TRBD2|.|TRBV19|TRBJ2-1
TGTGCCAGTAGCCGGGTAGCGGGAGGGTTCAATGAGCAGTTCTTC
CASSRVAGGFNEQFF
>.|many|TRBV9|TRBJ2-5
TGTGCCAGCAGCGTAGGGGTCAGGGACGGGGCAGAGACCCAGTACTTC
CASSVGVRDGAETQYF
>.|few|TRBV10-3|TRBJ2-2
TGTGCCATCGCAGGGGCGAACACCGGGGAGCTGTTTTTT
CAIAGANTGELFF
>TRBD2|.|TRBV11-2|TRBJ2-5
TGTGCCAGCAGCTTAGATCTTAGCGGGAGTGAAGAGACCCAGTACTTC
CASSLDLSGSEETQYF
>.|many|TRBV15|TRBJ1-1
TGTGCCACCAGCAGAGATACCGGGAACACTGAAGCTTTCTTT
CATSRDTGNTEAFF
>.|few|TRBV27|TRBJ2-3
TGTGCCAGCAGTCCTCACCTCAAACAGGGTTGGATTAGCACAGATACGCAGTATTTT
CASSPHLKQGWISTDTQYF
>TRBD2|many|TRBV12-3/TRBV12-4|TRBJ2-1
TGTGCCAGCATACTAGCGGGTCCCTCCTACAATGAGCAGTTCTTC
CASILAGPSYNEQFF
>.|many|TRBV12-5|TRBJ1-5
TGTGCTAGTGGTTTGGAGACAGCCTATAGCAATCAGCCCCAGCATTTT
CASGLETAYSNQPQHF
>.|few|TRBV19|TRBJ1-2
TGTGCTTCGCGGCCAAGTCCAGAAGTAGGTGGCTACACCTTC
CASRPSPEVGGYTF
>TRBD2|many|TRBV12-3/TRBV12-4|TRBJ2-1
TGTGCCAGCAGTTTTCCGGGGGGATACAATGAGCAGTTCTTC
CASSFPGGYNEQFF
>.|many|TRBV18|TRBJ2-3
TGTGCCAGCTCACCCCGGCGGGACTTACCCACAGATACGCAGTATTTT
CASSPRRDLPTDTQYF
>.|.|TRBV7-3|TRBJ1-2
TGTGCCAGCAGCCAAGGGGGGACCGGGGGGGACCTATATGGCTACACCTTC
CASSQGGTGGDLYGYTF
>.|many|TRBV12-3/TRBV12-4|TRBJ2-2
TGTGCCAGCAGTTTCAAAGGGAGGAGCACCGGGGAGCTGTTTTTT
CASSFKGRSTGELFF
>.|many|TRBV5-1|TRBJ1-4
TGCGCCAGCAGCACACGACCGCCGGGGGTCGCGCGGGATGAAAAACTGTTTTTT
CASSTRPPGVARDEKLFF
>.|many|TRBV19|TRBJ1-2
TGTGCCAGTAGACTTCTCCCGGAAAGGGAGGGGGTCGGCTACACCTTC
CASRLLPEREGVGYTF
>.|.|TRBV29-1|TRBJ1-2
TGCAGCGTTGAGGGGGGGGGAGTCTATGGCTACACCTTC
CSVEGGGVYGYTF
>.|many|TRBV9|TRBJ2-1
TGTGCCAGCAGCGTAGCTGCACAGCGAGCCTACAATGAGCAGTTCTTC
CASSVAAQRAYNEQFF
>TRBD1|hyperexpanded|TRBV12-3/TRBV12-4|TRBJ2-2
TGTGCCAGCAGTTTATCAGGGGGAACCGGGGAGCTGTTTTTT
CASSLSGGTGELFF
>.|many|TRBV28|TRBJ1-5
TGTGCCAGCAGTTCCACAGATCAGCCCCAGCATTTT
CASSSTDQPQHF
>.|.|TRBV4-2|TRBJ2-1
TGTGCCAGCAGCCAAGAGCTTAGCTCCTACAATGAGCAGTTCTTC
CASSQELSSYNEQFF
>TRBD1|many|TRBV30|TRBJ2-1
TGTGCCTGGGGACAGGGGGCGCGTAGGTACAATGAGCAGTTCTTC
CAWGQGARRYNEQFF
>.|many|TRBV27|TRBJ1-5
TGTGCCAGCAGTTTGGCAGTAGGCTATCAGCCCCAGCATTTT
CASSLAVGYQPQHF
>.|few|TRBV19|TRBJ2-7
TGTGCCAGTAGTGGAACCTCTGGAGGGGAGCAGTACTTC
CASSGTSGGEQYF
>.|many|TRBV30|TRBJ2-2
TGTGCCTGGAGATCGCAGGGGCCCGGGGAGCTGTTTTTT
CAWRSQGPGELFF
>.|few|TRBV9|TRBJ2-1
TGTGCCAGCAGCGTAGTGGGGTCTTTGGGCAATGAGCAGTTCTTC
CASSVVGSLGNEQFF
>.|.|TRBV11-2|TRBJ2-3
TGTGCCAGCAGCTTAAGGACCCCACCTAGCACAGATACGCAGTATTTT
CASSLRTPPSTDTQYF
>.|many|TRBV9|TRBJ2-1
TGTGCCAGCTCCCGGGGTACCGCGTCCTACAATGAGCAGTTCTTC
CASSRGTASYNEQFF
>TRBD2|many|TRBV6-1|TRBJ2-3
TGTGCCAGCGTTAGTCTAGCGGCCCCTAGCACAGATACGCAGTATTTT
CASVSLAAPSTDTQYF
>TRBD1|many|TRBV2|TRBJ1-5
TGTGCCAGCAGTCCCCCGTGGGGACAGGGGGGCAATCAGCCCCAGCATTTT
CASSPPWGQGGNQPQHF
>.|many|TRBV4-2|TRBJ2-5
TGTGCCAGCAGCCAAGATCAGATGGAGGGGGAGACCCAGTACTTC
CASSQDQMEGETQYF
>TRBD2|many|TRBV11-2|TRBJ2-5
TGTGCCAGCAGCTTAGTGACTAGCGGGTACCAAGAGACCCAGTACTTC
CASSLVTSGYQETQYF
>.|.|TRBV5-5|TRBJ1-2
TGTGCCAGCAGCTCCCCACTTCCCCAGATTCCTTATGGCTACACCTTC
CASSSPLPQIPYGYTF
>TRBD1|.|TRBV20-1|TRBJ2-1
TGCAGTGCTAGAGTCCGAGGGGGCCCCTACAATGAGCAGTTCTTC
CSARVRGGPYNEQFF
>TRBD2|many|TRBV20-1|TRBJ2-7
TGCAGTGCTCCGGGACTAGCGGGATTAGGCGAGCAGTACTTC
CSAPGLAGLGEQYF
>TRBD1|many|TRBV18|TRBJ2-7
TGTGCCAGCTCACCCAGAACGGGACAGGCCTACGAGCAGTACTTC
CASSPRTGQAYEQYF
>.|many|TRBV12-3/TRBV12-4|TRBJ1-2
TGTGCCAGCAGTTTAGTGGGAGGAGGCGCTGGCTACACCTTC
CASSLVGGGAGYTF
>TRBD2|.|TRBV4-1|TRBJ2-1
TGCGCCAGCAGCCCCTTTTTTAGCGGGAGGGCCGGTAGCAATGAGCAGTTCTTC
CASSPFFSGRAGSNEQFF
>.|.|TRBV5-1|TRBJ1-2
TGCGCCAGCAGCCCGTACCTGACAGCTAACTATGGCTACACCTTC
CASSPYLTANYGYTF
>TRBD2|many|TRBV20-1|TRBJ2-3
TGCAGTGCTAGAGACCAAGGGAGAGCGGGAACGCAGTATTTT
CSARDQGRAGTQYF
>TRBD1|.|TRBV5-6|TRBJ1-2
TGTGCCAGCAGCTTATGGACAGGCCCTACGGGATTAAACTATGGCTACACCTTC
CASSLWTGPTGLNYGYTF